This T cell receptor (beta chain) comes out of a study of blood T cells in healthy people across ages. V was cut by 7 bases and J by 0 bases, with 7 bases left in between. Germline values: CDR1 MNHEY, CDR2 SVGAGI. CDR3 length: 14 residues. Using a J-beta primer mix together with a sample-barcoded 5' primer, a second PCR was run for roughly 7 to 11 cycles. TCRdb reanalysed the 5' RACE reads using MiXCR and keeps one entry per CDR3 protein. This sample has 1.5 million to 2 million distinct CDR3 sequences, with roughly 32% found just once. The clonotype was recovered from a woman in her thirties in good health. This rearrangement joins TRBV6-5 to TRBJ2-6; unclear D gene. Sequencing input: blood. In DNA form, the CDR3 reads TGTGCCAGCACAGGCTCCTCTGGGGCCAACGTCCTGACTTTC. This gives the protein CASTGSSGANVLTF.